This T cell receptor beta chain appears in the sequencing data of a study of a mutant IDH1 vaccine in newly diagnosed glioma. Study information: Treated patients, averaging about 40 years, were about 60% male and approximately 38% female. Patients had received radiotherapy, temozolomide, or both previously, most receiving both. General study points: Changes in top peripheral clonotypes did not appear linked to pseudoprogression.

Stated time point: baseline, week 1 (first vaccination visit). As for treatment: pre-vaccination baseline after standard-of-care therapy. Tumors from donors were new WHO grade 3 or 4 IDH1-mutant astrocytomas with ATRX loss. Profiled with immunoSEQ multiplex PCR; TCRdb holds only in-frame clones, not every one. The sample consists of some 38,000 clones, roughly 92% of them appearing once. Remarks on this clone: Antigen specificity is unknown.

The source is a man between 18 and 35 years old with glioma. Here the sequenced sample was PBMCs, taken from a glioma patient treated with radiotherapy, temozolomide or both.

The CDR3 sequence is CASGPEDGNGYTF. The CDR3 DNA is TGTGCCAGCGGCCCCGAAGATGGGAATGGCTACACCTTC. The chain combines TRBV19 with TRBJ1-2; D unclear. Germline V gene sequence: CDR1 LNHDA, CDR2 SQIVND (reference sequence). Trimming cost V 9 bases and J 6 bases, with 17 bases left between them. There are 13 residues in the CDR3. Full variable domain (rest looked up from reference TRBV19 and TRBJ1-2): DGGITQSPKYLFRKEGQNVTLSCEQNLNHDAMYWYRQDPGQGLRLIYYSQIVNDFQKGDIAEGYSVSREKKESFPLTVTSAQKNPTAFYLCASGPEDGNGYTFGSGTRLTVV.